The rows below give T cell receptor beta chains drawn from one sample of a study of blood T cell repertoires in COVID-19. The table came from immunoSEQ multiplex PCR; TCRdb's copy has only in-frame clones and leaves some out. The table lists about 130,000 clones, just over 75% of them singletons. Sequences were obtained from peripheral blood. Receptors were obtained from a human donor in a cohort sampled during active COVID-19. The CDR3 runs from the conserved cysteine through the conserved F or W. A D gene is named only where the DNA matches it firmly. Clone sizes are given selectively: once, few, many, or a class where the clone is expanded.

NA,TRBJ1-4,TRBV6-5,TRBD1,CASKQGAWDEKLFF,TGTGCCAGCAAGCAGGGGGCCTGGGATGAAAAACTGTTTTTT
NA,TRBJ1-2,TRBV5-1,TRBD1,CASSSGLGGPSGGYTF,TGCGCCAGCAGCTCCGGGTTAGGGGGCCCTAGCGGGGGCTACACCTTC
NA,TRBJ2-2,TRBV11-2,NA,CASSPGTVTGELFF,TGTGCCAGCAGCCCCGGGACTGTCACCGGGGAGCTGTTTTTT
NA,TRBJ2-3,TRBV18,NA,CASSPTRSTDTQYF,TGTGCCAGCTCACCTACCCGGTCCACAGATACGCAGTATTTT
NA,TRBJ1-1,TRBV2,NA,CASSAMAQTGAFF,TGTGCCAGCAGTGCTATGGCGCAGACTGGGGCTTTCTTT
NA,TRBJ1-1,TRBV6-5,NA,CASSWNWRDTEAFF,TGTGCCAGCAGTTGGAATTGGCGGGACACTGAAGCTTTCTTT
few,TRBJ2-5,TRBV7-9,NA,CASSLQARETQYF,TGTGCCAGCAGCTTACAAGCCAGGGAGACCCAGTACTTC
NA,TRBJ1-1,TRBV2,NA,CASSDRVRNTEAFF,TGTGCCAGCAGTGATCGAGTGAGAAACACTGAAGCTTTCTTT
NA,TRBJ1-2,TRBV4-1,NA,CASSQLYGGDNYGYTF,TGCGCCAGCAGCCAACTCTACGGGGGAGATAACTATGGCTACACCTTC
NA,TRBJ1-1,TRBV10-3,NA,CAISDLTGSAAFF,TGTGCCATCAGTGACCTCACAGGGTCGGCAGCTTTCTTT
NA,TRBJ1-1,TRBV18,NA,CASSPTVNTEAFF,TGTGCCAGCTCACCAACAGTTAACACTGAAGCTTTCTTT
NA,TRBJ1-2,TRBV6-1,NA,CASSERGEVRYGYTF,TGTGCCAGCAGTGAAAGGGGTGAAGTACGCTATGGCTACACCTTC
NA,TRBJ1-2,TRBV2,TRBD1,CASRTGGLNYGYTF,TGTGCCAGCAGGACAGGGGGCTTAAACTATGGCTACACCTTC
NA,TRBJ1-4,TRBV27,TRBD1,CASSFTGQGAEKLFF,TGTGCCAGCAGTTTCACCGGACAGGGGGCAGAAAAACTGTTTTTT
NA,TRBJ2-7,TRBV7-9,NA,CASSTRQIEQYF,TGTGCCAGCAGCACCCGACAGATCGAGCAGTACTTC
NA,TRBJ1-4,TRBV5-1,TRBD1,CASSRTGGDEKLFF,TGCGCCAGCAGCAGAACAGGGGGGGATGAAAAACTGTTTTTT
NA,TRBJ1-1,TRBV6-2/TRBV6-3,TRBD1,CASSYPPGQGATEAFF,TGTGCCAGCAGTTACCCTCCGGGACAGGGAGCCACTGAAGCTTTCTTT
NA,TRBJ2-7,TRBV24-1,NA,CATSETGYEQYF,TGTGCCACCAGTGAGACGGGGTACGAGCAGTACTTC
NA,TRBJ2-7,TRBV7-9,TRBD1,CASSLGDRGTSYEQYF,TGTGCCAGCAGCTTAGGGGACAGGGGGACCTCCTACGAGCAGTACTTC
few,TRBJ1-5,TRBV29-1,NA,CSAGRGYNQPQHF,TGCAGCGCCGGGCGGGGGTACAATCAGCCCCAGCATTTT
NA,TRBJ1-5,TRBV28,NA,CASSLGGVQPQHF,TGTGCCAGCAGTTTGGGAGGGGTCCAGCCCCAGCATTTT
NA,TRBJ2-6,TRBV30,NA,CAWSGLSGANVLTF,TGTGCCTGGAGTGGGCTCTCTGGGGCCAACGTCCTGACTTTC
NA,TRBJ2-3,TRBV11-3,TRBD1,CASSHRGSTDTQYF,TGTGCCAGCAGCCACAGGGGGAGCACAGATACGCAGTATTTT
few,TRBJ1-5,TRBV12-3/TRBV12-4,NA,CASSFNNNQPQHF,TGTGCCAGCAGTTTTAACAACAATCAGCCCCAGCATTTT
NA,TRBJ2-1,TRBV5-1,TRBD2,CASSLGLAGGPNEQFF,TGCGCCAGCAGCTTGGGACTAGCGGGGGGCCCCAATGAGCAGTTCTTC
NA,TRBJ2-3,TRBV30,TRBD2,CAWSVPSGGADTQYF,TGTGCCTGGAGTGTCCCTAGCGGGGGGGCGGATACGCAGTATTTT
NA,TRBJ1-4,TRBV27,NA,CASRPGRWNEKLFF,TGTGCCAGCAGACCGGGAAGGTGGAATGAAAAACTGTTTTTT
NA,TRBJ2-1,TRBV24-1,TRBD2,CATSPGPSGGGKVYNEQFF,TGTGCCACCAGTCCCGGACCTAGCGGGGGGGGAAAAGTCTACAATGAGCAGTTCTTC
NA,TRBJ2-1,TRBV6-6,NA,CASRGVESSYNEQFF,TGTGCCAGCAGGGGTGTGGAGAGCTCCTACAATGAGCAGTTCTTC
NA,TRBJ2-1,TRBV7-9,TRBD2,CASSFLAGGHNEQFF,TGTGCCAGCAGCTTTTTAGCGGGGGGCCACAATGAGCAGTTCTTC
NA,TRBJ1-1,TRBV7-9,TRBD1,CASSLGQGSTEAFF,TGTGCCAGCAGCTTGGGACAGGGGAGCACTGAAGCTTTCTTT
once,TRBJ1-2,TRBV6-5,NA,CASSWGGAYGYTF,TGTGCCAGCAGTTGGGGGGGAGCCTATGGCTACACCTTC
NA,TRBJ1-6,TRBV2,NA,CASSADRGSYNSPLHF,TGTGCCAGCAGTGCTGACCGGGGCTCCTATAATTCACCCCTCCACTTT
few,TRBJ2-3,TRBV13,TRBD2,CASSLRASGGTDTQYF,TGTGCCAGCAGCTTACGGGCTAGCGGGGGGACAGATACGCAGTATTTT
NA,TRBJ1-3,TRBV3-1/TRBV3-2,NA,CASSRSSMSSGNTIYF,TGTGCCAGCAGCCGGTCGTCGATGAGCTCTGGAAACACCATATATTTT
NA,TRBJ2-3,TRBV18,NA,CASSPPGVDRSDTQYF,TGTGCCAGCTCACCACCGGGAGTAGACCGTTCAGATACGCAGTATTTT
few,TRBJ2-3,TRBV11-3,TRBD2,CASSPGLASDTQYF,TGTGCCAGCAGCCCGGGACTAGCGTCAGATACGCAGTATTTT
NA,TRBJ2-7,TRBV6-6,TRBD2,CASSQRAGDAYEQYF,TGTGCCAGCAGTCAACGGGCGGGGGACGCTTACGAGCAGTACTTC
NA,TRBJ2-7,TRBV20-1,NA,CSPGEQYF,TGCAGTCCGGGGGAGCAGTACTTC
few,TRBJ1-1,TRBV15,NA,CATSRSLGAGVKAFF,TGTGCCACCAGCAGGTCCCTCGGGGCGGGGGTAAAAGCTTTCTTT